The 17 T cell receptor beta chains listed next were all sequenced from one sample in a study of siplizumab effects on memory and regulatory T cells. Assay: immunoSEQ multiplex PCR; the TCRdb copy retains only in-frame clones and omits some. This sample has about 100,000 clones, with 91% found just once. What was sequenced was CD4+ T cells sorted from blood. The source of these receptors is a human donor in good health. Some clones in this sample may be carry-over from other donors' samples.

In DNA, the CDR3 is TGTGCCAGCAGTTTCAAACCCCGGGGCGAAGGTGAGCAGTTCTTC. This codes for CASSFKPRGEGEQFF. The gene calls are TRBV6-5 and TRBJ2-1, with D possibly called TRBD1 or TRBD2 (5 bases each). V shed 4 bases and J shed 9 bases, with 19 bases lying between them. The CDR3 is 15 residues long. Looked up from germline, CDR1 is MNHEY and CDR2 is SVGAGI.

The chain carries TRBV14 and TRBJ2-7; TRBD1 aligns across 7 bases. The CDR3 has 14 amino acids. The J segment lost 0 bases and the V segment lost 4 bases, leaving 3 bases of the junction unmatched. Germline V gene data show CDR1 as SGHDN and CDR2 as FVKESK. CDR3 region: CASSPDRNSYEQYF. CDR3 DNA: TGTGCCAGCAGCCCGGACAGGAACTCCTACGAGCAGTACTTC.

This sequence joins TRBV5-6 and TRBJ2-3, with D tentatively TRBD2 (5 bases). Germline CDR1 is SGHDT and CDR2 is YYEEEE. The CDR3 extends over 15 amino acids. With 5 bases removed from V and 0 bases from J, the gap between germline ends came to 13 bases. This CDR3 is CASRPGLLSTDTQYF. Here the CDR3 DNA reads TGTGCCAGCAGACCCGGACTGTTGAGCACAGATACGCAGTATTTT.

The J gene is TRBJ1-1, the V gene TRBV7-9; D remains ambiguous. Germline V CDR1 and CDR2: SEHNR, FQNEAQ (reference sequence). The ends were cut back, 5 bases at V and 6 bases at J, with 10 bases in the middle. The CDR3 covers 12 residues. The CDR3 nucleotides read TGTGCCAGCAGCCCCGTGGGCTCTGAAGCTTTCTTT. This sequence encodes CASSPVGSEAFF.

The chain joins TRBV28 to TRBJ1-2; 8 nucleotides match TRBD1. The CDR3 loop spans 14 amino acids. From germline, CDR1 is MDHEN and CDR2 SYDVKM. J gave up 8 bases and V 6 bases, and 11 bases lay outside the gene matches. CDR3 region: CASSGSDRVGGYTF. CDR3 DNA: TGTGCCAGCAGCGGATCGGACAGGGTAGGCGGCTACACCTTC.

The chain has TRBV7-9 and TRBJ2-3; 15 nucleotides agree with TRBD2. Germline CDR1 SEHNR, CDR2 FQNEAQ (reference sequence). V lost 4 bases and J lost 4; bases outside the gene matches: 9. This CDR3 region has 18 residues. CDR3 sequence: CASSSQQGLAGGADTQYF. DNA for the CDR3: TGTGCCAGCAGCTCCCAACAGGGACTAGCGGGAGGTGCAGATACGCAGTATTTT.

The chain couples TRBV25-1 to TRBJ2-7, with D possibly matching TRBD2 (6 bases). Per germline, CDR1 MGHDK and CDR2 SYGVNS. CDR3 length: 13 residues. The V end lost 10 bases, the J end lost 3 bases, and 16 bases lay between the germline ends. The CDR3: CATRRGEDYEQYF. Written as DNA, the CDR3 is TGTGCCACCCGGAGGGGTGAAGACTACGAGCAGTACTTC.

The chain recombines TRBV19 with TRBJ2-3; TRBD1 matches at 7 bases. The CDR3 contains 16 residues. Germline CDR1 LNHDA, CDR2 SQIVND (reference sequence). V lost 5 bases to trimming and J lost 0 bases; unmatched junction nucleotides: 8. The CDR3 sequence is CASSALRGTSTDTQYF. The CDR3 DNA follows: TGTGCCAGTAGTGCTCTCAGGGGGACGAGCACAGATACGCAGTATTTT.

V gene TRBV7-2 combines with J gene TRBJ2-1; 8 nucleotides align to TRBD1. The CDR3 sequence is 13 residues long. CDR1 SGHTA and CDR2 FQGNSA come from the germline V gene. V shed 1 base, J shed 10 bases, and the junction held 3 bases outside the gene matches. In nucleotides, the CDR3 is TGTGCCAGCAGCTTAGGGGACAGGATAGAGCAGTTCTTC. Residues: CASSLGDRIEQFF.

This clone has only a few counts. CDR3 in DNA: TGTGCCAGCAGTGAATTTACTGGACAGCCCCAGCATTTT. Translation gives CASSEFTGQPQHF. The genes are TRBV6-4 and TRBJ1-5; D is uncertain. The CDR3 consists of 13 residues. The V gene's germline CDR1 is MRHNA and CDR2 SNTAGT. Trimming removed 3 bases at V and 7 bases at J, with 10 bases between.

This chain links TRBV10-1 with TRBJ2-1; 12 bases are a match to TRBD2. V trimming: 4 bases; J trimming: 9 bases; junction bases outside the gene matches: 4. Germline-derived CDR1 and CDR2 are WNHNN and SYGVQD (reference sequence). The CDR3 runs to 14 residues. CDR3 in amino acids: CASSASGRAGEQFF. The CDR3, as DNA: TGCGCCAGCAGTGCTAGCGGGAGGGCCGGTGAGCAGTTCTTC.

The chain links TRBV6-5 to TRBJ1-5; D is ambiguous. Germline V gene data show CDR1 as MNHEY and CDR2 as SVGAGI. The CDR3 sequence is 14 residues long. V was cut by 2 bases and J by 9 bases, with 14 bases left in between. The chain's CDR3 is CASSYGWTDGPQHF. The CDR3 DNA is TGTGCCAGCAGTTACGGCTGGACGGACGGGCCCCAGCATTTT.

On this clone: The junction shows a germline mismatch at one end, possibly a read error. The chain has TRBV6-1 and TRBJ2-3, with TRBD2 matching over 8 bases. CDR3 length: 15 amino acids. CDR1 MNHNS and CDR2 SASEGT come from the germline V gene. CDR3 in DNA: TGTGCCAGCAGGGAAGGTGCGGGAGGCCGCTTGAGGCAGTATTTT. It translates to CASREGAGGRLRQYF.

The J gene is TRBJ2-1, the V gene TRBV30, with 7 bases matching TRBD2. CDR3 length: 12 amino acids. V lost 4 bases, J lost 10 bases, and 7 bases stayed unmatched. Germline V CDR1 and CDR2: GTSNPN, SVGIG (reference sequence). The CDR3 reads CAWIGRAGEQFF. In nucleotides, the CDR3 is TGTGCCTGGATTGGGAGGGCCGGAGAGCAGTTCTTC.

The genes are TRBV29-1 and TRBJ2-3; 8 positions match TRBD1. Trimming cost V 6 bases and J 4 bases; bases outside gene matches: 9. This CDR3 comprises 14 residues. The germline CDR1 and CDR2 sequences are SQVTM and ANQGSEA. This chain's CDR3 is CSVPDRGASDTQYF. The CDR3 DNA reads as TGCAGCGTGCCTGACAGGGGAGCCTCAGATACGCAGTATTTT.

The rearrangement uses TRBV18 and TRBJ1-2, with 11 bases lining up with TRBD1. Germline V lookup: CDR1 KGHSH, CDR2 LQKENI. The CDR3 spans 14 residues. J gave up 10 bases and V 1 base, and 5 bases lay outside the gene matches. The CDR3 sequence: CASSPLAGQGDYTF. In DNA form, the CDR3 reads TGTGCCAGCTCACCACTCGCGGGACAGGGGGACTACACCTTC.

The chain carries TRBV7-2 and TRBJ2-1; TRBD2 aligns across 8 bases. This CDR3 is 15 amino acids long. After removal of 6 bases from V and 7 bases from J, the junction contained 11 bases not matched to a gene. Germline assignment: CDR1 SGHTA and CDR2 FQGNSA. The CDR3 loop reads CASSNSGKGLNEQFF. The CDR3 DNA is TGTGCCAGCAGTAATAGCGGGAAAGGGCTGAATGAGCAGTTCTTC.